The present entry profiles one T cell receptor (beta chain) with its context. In the source study's methods: Reference gene primer amplification in the assay estimated nucleated cell counts. Assay: immunoSEQ multiplex PCR; the TCRdb copy retains only in-frame clones and omits some. V, J and clone size are those of that table, while D and trimming were read from the DNA. This sample yields 190,000 or so clones, of which around 87% are seen a single time; roughly 2.5% belongs to the top ten. This CDR3 comprises 15 residues. Germline CDR1 is SNHLY and CDR2 is FYNNEI. V was clipped by 5 bases and J by 0 bases, with 11 bases between them. The record originates from a study of blood T cell repertoires in COVID-19. Study context: PBMCs, B-cell-depleted T cells, or T cells were the source of the cDNA or gDNA that made up the material.

The sequenced material came from peripheral blood. The V and J genes are TRBV2 and TRBJ1-3; D is possibly TRBD1 (6 bases). This TCR was recovered from a man between 35 and 55 years old with active or convalescent COVID-19. The CDR3 loop is CASSSDRSSGNTIYF. The CDR3 DNA sequence: TGTGCCAGCAGTTCCGACAGGAGCTCTGGAAACACCATATATTTT.